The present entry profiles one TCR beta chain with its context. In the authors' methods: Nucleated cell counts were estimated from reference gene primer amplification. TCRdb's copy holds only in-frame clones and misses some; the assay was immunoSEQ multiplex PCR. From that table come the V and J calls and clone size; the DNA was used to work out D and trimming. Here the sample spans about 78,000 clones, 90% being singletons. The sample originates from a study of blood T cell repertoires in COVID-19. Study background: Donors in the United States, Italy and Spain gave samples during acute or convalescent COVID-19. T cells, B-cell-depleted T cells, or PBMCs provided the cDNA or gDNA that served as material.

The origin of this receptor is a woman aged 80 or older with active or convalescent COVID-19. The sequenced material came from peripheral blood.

CDR3 loop: CASSSSGQGKGELFF. DNA for the CDR3: TGTGCCAGCAGTTCCTCCGGACAGGGAAAGGGGGAGCTGTTTTTT. V is TRBV6-6 and J is TRBJ2-2, with 8 bases identical to TRBD1. This CDR3 comprises 15 residues. Germline V lookup: CDR1 MNHNY, CDR2 SVGAGI (reference sequence). The J segment lost 8 bases and the V segment lost 4 bases, leaving 9 bases of the junction unmatched.